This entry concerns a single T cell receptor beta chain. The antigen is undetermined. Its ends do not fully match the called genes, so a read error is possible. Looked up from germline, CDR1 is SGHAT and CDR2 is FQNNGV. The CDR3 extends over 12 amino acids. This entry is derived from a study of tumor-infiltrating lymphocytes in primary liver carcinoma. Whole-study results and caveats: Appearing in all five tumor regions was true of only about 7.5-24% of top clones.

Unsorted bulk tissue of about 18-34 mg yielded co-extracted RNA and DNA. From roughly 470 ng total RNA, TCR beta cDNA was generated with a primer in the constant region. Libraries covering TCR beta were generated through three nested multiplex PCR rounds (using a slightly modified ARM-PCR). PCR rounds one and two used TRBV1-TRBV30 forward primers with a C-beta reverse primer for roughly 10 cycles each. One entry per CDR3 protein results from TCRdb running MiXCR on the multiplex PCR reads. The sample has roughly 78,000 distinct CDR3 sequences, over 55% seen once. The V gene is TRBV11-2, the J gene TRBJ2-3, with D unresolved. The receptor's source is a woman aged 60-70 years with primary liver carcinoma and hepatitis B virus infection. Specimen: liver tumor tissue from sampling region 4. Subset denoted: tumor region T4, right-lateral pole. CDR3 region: CAGSPSGDAQYF. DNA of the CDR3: TGTGCCGGTAGCCCCTCTGGAGATGCGCAGTATTTT. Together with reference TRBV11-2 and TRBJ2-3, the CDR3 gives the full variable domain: EAGVAQSPRYKIIEKRQSVAFWCNPISGHATLYWYQQILGQGPKLLIQFQNNGVVDDSQLPKDRFSAERLKGVDSTLKIQPAKLEDSAVYLCAGSPSGDAQYFGPGTRLTVL.